Listed below are T cell receptor beta chains from one sample, sequenced in a study of early stage breast cancer tumors. Repertoires were generated with immunoSEQ multiplex PCR, while TCRdb's copy carries only in-frame clones and drops some. The table records tens of thousands of clones, less than 80% of them present only once. Sequencing was done on a sample of blood. These receptor sequences come from a person in their sixties with breast cancer. The CDR3 runs from the conserved cysteine through the conserved F or W. A D gene is named only where the DNA matches it firmly. Clone size is shown for a subset of rows, as once, few, many or a class of expanded clone.

>TRBV18|17|.|TRBJ2-2|.
CASSPRVGGRNTGELFF
TGTGCCAGCTCACCGCGAGTAGGAGGGCGGAACACCGGGGAGCTGTTTTTT
>TRBV27|15|TRBD2|TRBJ2-1|.
CASSFTTSGRREQFF
TGTGCCAGCAGTTTCACGACTAGCGGGAGGCGGGAGCAGTTCTTC
>TRBV7-2|14|.|TRBJ2-7|.
CASSAGSWFDEQYF
TGTGCCAGCAGCGCAGGGTCTTGGTTTGACGAGCAGTACTTC
>TRBV6-5|16|.|TRBJ1-1|.
CASSYSSGALNTEAFF
TGTGCCAGCAGTTACTCGTCGGGTGCACTGAACACTGAAGCTTTCTTT
>TRBV25-1|14|.|TRBJ2-1|.
CASIQGGTYNEQFF
TGTGCCAGCATCCAGGGAGGAACCTACAATGAGCAGTTCTTC
>TRBV30|12|.|TRBJ1-6|.
CAWSHTNSPLHF
TGTGCCTGGAGCCACACTAATTCACCCCTCCACTTT
>TRBV25-1|13|.|TRBJ1-1|few
CASSLTGNTEAFF
TGTGCCAGCAGCCTCACTGGGAACACTGAAGCTTTCTTT
>TRBV2|11|.|TRBJ2-7|.
CASRAIRSLGF
TGTGCCAGCCGGGCGATTAGGAGCCTCGGCTTC
>TRBV30|13|.|TRBJ1-5|.
CAWSSPPGEPQHF
TGTGCCTGGAGTAGTCCACCAGGCGAGCCCCAGCATTTT
>TRBV7-3|14|TRBD1|TRBJ1-6|.
CASSLTGANSPLHF
TGTGCCAGCAGCTTGACAGGGGCTAATTCACCCCTCCACTTT
>TRBV7-2|16|.|TRBJ2-5|.
CASSLATGPAGKTQYF
TGTGCCAGCAGCTTAGCGACCGGGCCGGCCGGTAAGACCCAGTACTTC
>TRBV19|14|TRBD1|TRBJ1-2|few
CASSRDSQVGGYTF
TGTGCCAGTAGTCGGGACAGTCAAGTCGGGGGCTACACCTTC
>TRBV29-1|14|.|TRBJ2-1|.
CSASRGVLYNEQFF
TGCAGCGCCTCCAGGGGAGTCCTCTACAATGAGCAGTTCTTC
>TRBV7-2|15|.|TRBJ1-1|.
CASSLGTTMNTEAFF
TGTGCCAGCAGCTTGGGCACAACGATGAACACTGAAGCTTTCTTT
>TRBV2|15|.|TRBJ2-3|.
CASSEGAGLTDTQYF
TGTGCCAGCAGTGAAGGGGCGGGGCTCACAGATACGCAGTATTTT
>TRBV7-9|17|TRBD2|TRBJ2-1|.
CASSSRRGGRSYNEQFF
TGTGCCAGCTCGTCGCGACGCGGGGGTCGCTCCTACAATGAGCAGTTCTTC
>TRBV28|13|.|TRBJ2-3|.
CASSSRTPDTQYF
TGTGCCAGCAGTTCCCGGACTCCAGATACGCAGTATTTT
>TRBV19|15|TRBD1|TRBJ1-4|.
CASSITGTGKEKLFF
TGTGCCAGTAGTATTACAGGGACAGGGAAGGAAAAACTGTTTTTT
>TRBV5-1|17|TRBD2|TRBJ2-1|once
CASSLGLAGGPENEQFF
TGCGCCAGCAGCTTGGGACTAGCGGGAGGGCCGGAAAATGAGCAGTTCTTC
>TRBV28|14|TRBD2|TRBJ2-5|.
CASSPGLAVRTQYF
TGTGCCAGCAGTCCGGGACTAGCGGTGAGGACCCAGTACTTC
>TRBV18|14|TRBD1|TRBJ2-7|.
CASSPLPGQGSQYF
TGTGCCAGCTCACCCCTCCCAGGACAGGGATCACAGTACTTC
>TRBV28|17|.|TRBJ2-3|.
CASSTPTALTSTDTQYF
TGTGCCAGCAGTACCCCGACAGCCCTGACTAGCACAGATACGCAGTATTTT
>TRBV7-9|15|.|TRBJ2-7|few
CASSSRLGPVYEQYF
TGTGCCAGCAGCTCCCGACTAGGGCCGGTATACGAGCAGTACTTC
>TRBV6-6|14|TRBD2|TRBJ2-5|once
CASSYGGGQETQYF
TGTGCCAGCAGTTACGGGGGGGGCCAAGAGACCCAGTACTTC
>TRBV7-3|13|.|TRBJ1-2|.
CASSFSPGDGYTF
TGTGCCAGCAGCTTTAGCCCCGGGGACGGCTACACCTTC
>TRBV15|15|.|TRBJ1-1|few
CATSSSRGLVGEAFF
TGTGCCACCAGCTCCTCGAGGGGGTTGGTCGGTGAAGCTTTCTTT
>TRBV6-1|15|TRBD2|TRBJ2-1|.
CASSERSSGGVEQFF
TGTGCCAGCAGTGAAAGGTCTAGCGGGGGGGTGGAGCAGTTCTTC
>TRBV5-4|18|TRBD2|TRBJ2-1|.
CASSPGLAGGGSYNEQFF
TGTGCCAGCAGCCCGGGACTAGCGGGGGGTGGCTCCTACAATGAGCAGTTCTTC
>TRBV30|14|.|TRBJ1-1|few
CAWRPIAPGGPAFF
TGTGCCTGGAGGCCGATAGCCCCGGGGGGACCAGCTTTCTTT
>TRBV2|14|TRBD1|TRBJ2-7|.
CASSGGQGSYEQYF
TGTGCCAGCAGTGGGGGACAGGGGTCCTACGAGCAGTACTTC
>TRBV7-8|13|TRBD1|TRBJ1-2|once
CASSSDREYGYTF
TGTGCCAGCAGCTCTGACAGGGAATATGGCTACACCTTC
>TRBV5-4|14|.|TRBJ2-5|.
CASSFGATKETQYF
TGTGCCAGCAGCTTTGGGGCAACCAAGGAGACCCAGTACTTC
>TRBV7-9|17|TRBD1|TRBJ2-2|.
CASSLRATGENTGELFF
TGTGCCAGCAGCTTAAGAGCGACAGGGGAAAACACCGGGGAGCTGTTTTTT
>TRBV7-9|13|.|TRBJ2-7|.
CASSLNGAYEQYF
TGTGCCAGCAGCTTAAACGGAGCCTACGAGCAGTACTTC
>TRBV5-1|15|.|TRBJ2-1|.
CASSLGQGSYNEQFF
TGCGCCAGCAGCTTGGGGCAGGGCTCCTACAATGAGCAGTTCTTC
>TRBV28|15|.|TRBJ2-3|few
CASSSGGIRTDTQYF
TGTGCCAGCAGTTCCGGCGGGATCCGCACAGATACGCAGTATTTT
>TRBV27|16|TRBD2|TRBJ2-1|.
CASSSILSGNAAEQFF
TGTGCCAGCAGTTCCATACTCAGCGGGAACGCCGCTGAGCAGTTCTTC
>TRBV7-2|14|.|TRBJ2-7|medium-sized
CASSLEDGAYEQYF
TGTGCCAGCAGCTTAGAGGACGGAGCCTACGAGCAGTACTTC
>TRBV7-9|16|.|TRBJ2-1|.
CASSPTSGAPANEQFF
TGTGCCAGCAGCCCCACGTCAGGGGCCCCCGCCAATGAGCAGTTCTTC
>TRBV11-3|14|TRBD1|TRBJ1-2|few
CASSFTDRDDGYTF
TGTGCCAGCAGCTTCACGGACAGGGATGATGGCTACACCTTC
>TRBV11-1|15|TRBD2|TRBJ2-1|.
CASSLSGKNDNEQFF
TGTGCCAGCAGCCTGAGCGGGAAAAATGACAATGAGCAGTTCTTC
>TRBV5-1|12|.|TRBJ2-2|few
CASSIKAGELFF
TGCGCCAGCAGCATCAAAGCCGGGGAGCTGTTTTTT